This T cell receptor (beta chain) was identified during a study of blood T cell repertoires in COVID-19. Overall study context: Sources were T cells, B-cell-depleted T cells, or PBMCs; the material itself was cDNA or gDNA.

Generated by immunoSEQ multiplex PCR, the TCRdb table keeps only in-frame clones and is missing some. The sample includes approximately 120,000 clones, 70% to 90% of them seen just once. Trimming cost V 6 bases and J 4 bases; bases outside gene matches: 8. In germline, CDR1 is KGHSH, CDR2 LQKENI. CDR3 size: 14 residues. This clone was counted once. The V call is TRBV18, the J call TRBJ2-5; the match to TRBD1 covers 7 bases. What was sequenced was peripheral blood. The source is a woman aged 45-65 years with acute or convalescent COVID-19. The CDR3 is CASSPTGRRETQYF. In DNA, the CDR3 is TGTGCCAGCTCCCCGACAGGGAGAAGAGAGACCCAGTACTTC.